This passage covers 10 T cell receptor beta chains from one sample sequenced in a study of blood T cells in healthy people across ages. For the second PCR, which ran for roughly 7 to 11 cycles, a sample-barcoded 5' primer and a J-beta primer mix were used. Via MiXCR, TCRdb re-called the 5' RACE reads, giving one row per CDR3 protein. Among about 2 million distinct CDR3 sequences listed, roughly 49% were seen once. Sequenced input: blood. These receptor sequences come from a woman aged 40 to 50 in good health.

The chain recombines TRBV9 with TRBJ2-5; D remains ambiguous. V was cut by 0 bases and J by 0 bases, with 9 bases left in between. Germline V lookup: CDR1 SGDLS, CDR2 YYNGEE. The CDR3 extends over 15 amino acids. The DNA of the CDR3 is TGTGCCAGCAGCGTAGCTACGGGTTACCAAGAGACCCAGTACTTC. Protein sequence: CASSVATGYQETQYF.

The genes are TRBV20-1 and TRBJ2-4; 11 bases are a match to TRBD2. Judging by the DNA end, TRBJ2-7 fits better; the J call may be wrong. This CDR3 spans 15 amino acids. Germline V gene data show CDR1 as DFQATT and CDR2 as SNEGSKA (reference sequence). CDR3 loop: CSADLMTSGTYEQYF. The CDR3, as DNA: TGCAGTGCCGATCTAATGACTAGCGGGACCTACGAGCAGTACTTC.

This clonotype appeared many times. The CDR3 DNA reads as TGTGCCAGCAGCTTACGGGTCGGAGAGCAGTTCTTC. Translating gives CASSLRVGEQFF. The V call is TRBV28, the J call TRBJ2-1; no firm D call. CDR1 is MDHEN and CDR2 is SYDVKM in the germline V gene. CDR3 length equals 12 residues. V was trimmed by 6 bases and J by 10 bases, leaving 13 bases between them.

V usage is TRBV28 and J usage is TRBJ2-1; 9 bases match TRBD2. Trimming took 5 bases from V and 2 from J; bases not matched to a gene: 4. The germline V gene has CDR1 MDHEN and CDR2 SYDVKM. The CDR3 is 15 residues long. CDR3 sequence: CASSQRGVPYNEQFF. CDR3 nucleotides: TGTGCCAGCAGTCAGCGGGGGGTCCCCTACAATGAGCAGTTCTTC.

The rearrangement uses TRBV4-1 and TRBJ1-2; tentative D call: TRBD1 (6 bases). This CDR3 has 18 residues. The V end was cut by 2 bases, the J end by 3 bases, with 22 bases between. Looked up from germline, CDR1 is MGHRA and CDR2 is YSYEKL. CDR3 residues: CASSQRATGHMGDYGYTF. The CDR3 DNA sequence: TGCGCCAGCAGCCAAAGAGCGACAGGACATATGGGGGACTATGGCTACACCTTC.

This clonotype was counted a few times. CDR3 sequence (DNA): TGTGCCAGCTCAGCAGAGGGGGGAGAGACCCAGTACTTC. Translating it yields CASSAEGGETQYF. This chain connects TRBV18 to TRBJ2-5, with D perhaps given as TRBD1 or TRBD2 (6 bases each). The CDR3 length is 13 residues. Germline V gene sequence: CDR1 KGHSH, CDR2 LQKENI. With 5 bases removed from V and 4 bases from J, the gap between germline ends came to 11 bases.

The chain employs TRBV7-9 and TRBJ1-4; TRBD1 matches 7 bases. The germline V gene has CDR1 SEHNR and CDR2 FQNEAQ (reference sequence). The CDR3 runs 15 residues. Germline trimming cut 6 bases from V and 8 bases from J; bases unmatched to any gene: 12. CDR3 loop: CASRWSGGLREKLFF. The CDR3 DNA follows: TGTGCCAGCAGATGGTCAGGGGGGCTCAGGGAAAAACTGTTTTTT.

This chain joins TRBV7-2 and TRBJ2-3; TRBD1 or TRBD2 may be the D gene (5 bases each). V was pared by 5 bases and J by 4 bases, with 13 bases between. The CDR3 has 14 residues. Germline CDR1 and CDR2: SGHTA and FQGNSA. CDR3 sequence reads: CASSLSWGSDTQYF. CDR3 DNA sequence: TGTGCCAGCAGCCTCAGCTGGGGGTCAGATACGCAGTATTTT.

Turning to this clonotype: This could be a read error, since a much larger clone is one nucleotide away. This chain connects TRBV20-1 to TRBJ2-1; 8 bases match TRBD1. The CDR3 is 12 amino acids. J gave up 9 bases and V 4 bases, and 5 bases lay outside the gene matches. The V gene's germline CDR1 is DFQATT and CDR2 SNEGSKA (reference sequence). CDR3 region: CSATGGEGEQFF. The DNA of the CDR3 is TGCAGTGCTACAGGGGGCGAGGGTGAGCAGTTCTTC.

The chain employs TRBV7-2 and TRBJ2-3; 7 bases are a match to TRBD2. The germline gives CDR1 SGHTA, CDR2 FQGNSA. The CDR3 covers 15 residues. Germline trimming cut 5 bases from V and 2 bases from J; bases unmatched to any gene: 7. Written as DNA, the CDR3 is TGTGCCAGCAGCACCTCTAGCGGATCCACAGATACGCAGTATTTT. It encodes CASSTSSGSTDTQYF. Full variable domain (rest looked up from reference TRBV7-2 and TRBJ2-3): GAGVSQSPSNKVTEKGKDVELRCDPISGHTALYWYRQSLGQGLEFLIYFQGNSAPDKSGLPSDRFSAERTGGSVSTLTIQRTQQEDSAVYLCASSTSSGSTDTQYFGPGTRLTVL.